Listed below are T cell receptor beta chains from one sample, sequenced in a study of regulatory T cells in long-lasting Graves disease. TCRdb itself ran the multiplex PCR reads through MiXCR, one entry per CDR3 protein. The sample shows approximately 400,000 distinct CDR3 sequences, about 16% of them seen only once. Another study also made use of these data, one on T cells in Graves' hyperthyroidism and ophthalmopathy.

This specimen was peripheral blood mononuclear cells (PBMCs), taken at new diagnosis, from a patient treated with antithyroid drugs. The receptor source for this set is a woman in her thirties with Graves disease. Both conserved end residues are trimmed from each CDR3.

>TRBV11-2
ASSLGLAGVGWDEQF
>TRBV7-9
ASSHSSSYEQY
>TRBV12-3/TRBV12-4
ASSWSTDTQY
>TRBV20-1
SAYPGQAASEAF
>TRBV7-9
ASSLAVTGGTDTQY
>TRBV27
ASSLSPLPRAGGTDTQY
>TRBV29-1
SVPRTGSRDGYT
>TRBV24-1
ATSDRESRYEQY
>TRBV20-1
SALLADTQY
>TRBV6-2/TRBV6-3
AITRGRRNEQF
>TRBV6-1
AVGGSGFDGYT
>TRBV12-3/TRBV12-4
ASSGLSGANVLT
>TRBV6-2/TRBV6-3
ASSEATSGDYEQY
>TRBV20-1
SARDGAGRSSYEQY
>TRBV28
ASSLYRDGSYEQY
>TRBV11-2
ASSLGRFEFLTSTEAF
>TRBV27
TSSLSIGGRAYEQY
>TRBV7-9
ASSWDRDEQY
>TRBV7-9
ASSGNREGNYNEQF
>TRBV19
ASSPEGRGTEAF
>TRBV7-2
ASSLVKRPPKY
>TRBV4-1
ASSQGAGVRYEQF
>TRBV12-3/TRBV12-4
ASSWENRVTDTQY
>TRBV7-9
ASSRPQGPEAF
>TRBV20-1
SAKTSPLGSDEQF
>TRBV12-3/TRBV12-4
ASSASGTSRKNEQF
>TRBV30
ACRRSQETQY
>TRBV20-1
SAGQGSETQY
>TRBV24-1
ATSDPPLAGDLEQY
>TRBV11-2
ASSPEAGGGETQY
>TRBV7-2
ASSPRDRVGTDTQY